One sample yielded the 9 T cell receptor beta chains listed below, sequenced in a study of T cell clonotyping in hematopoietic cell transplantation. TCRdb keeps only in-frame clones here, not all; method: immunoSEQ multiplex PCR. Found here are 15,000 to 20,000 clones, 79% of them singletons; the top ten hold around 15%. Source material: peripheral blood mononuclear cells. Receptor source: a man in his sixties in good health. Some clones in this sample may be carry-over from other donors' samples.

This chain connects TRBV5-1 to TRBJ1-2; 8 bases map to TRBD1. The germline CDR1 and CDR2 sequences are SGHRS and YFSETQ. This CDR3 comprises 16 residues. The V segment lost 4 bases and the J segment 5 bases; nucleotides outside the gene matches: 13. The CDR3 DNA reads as TGCGCCAGCAGCAGGCCGGGTACCGGACAGGGTTATGGCTACACCTTC. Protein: CASSRPGTGQGYGYTF.

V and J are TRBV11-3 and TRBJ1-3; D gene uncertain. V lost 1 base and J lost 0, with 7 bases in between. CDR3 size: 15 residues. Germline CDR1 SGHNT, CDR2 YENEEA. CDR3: CASSLGAVSGNTIYF. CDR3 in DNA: TGTGCCAGCAGCTTAGGGGCAGTCTCTGGAAACACCATATATTTT.

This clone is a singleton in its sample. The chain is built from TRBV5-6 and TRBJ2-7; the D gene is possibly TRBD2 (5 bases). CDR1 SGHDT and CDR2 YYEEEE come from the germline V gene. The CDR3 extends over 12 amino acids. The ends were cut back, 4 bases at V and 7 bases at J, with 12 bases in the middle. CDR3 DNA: TGTGCCAGCAGCCCGTCCTCGGGGGAGCAGTACTTC. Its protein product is CASSPSSGEQYF.

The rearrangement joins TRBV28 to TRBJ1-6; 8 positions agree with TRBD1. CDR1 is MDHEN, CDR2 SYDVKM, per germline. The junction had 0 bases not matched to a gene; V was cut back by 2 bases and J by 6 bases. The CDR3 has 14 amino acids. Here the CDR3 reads CASSLGQGNSPLHF. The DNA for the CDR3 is TGTGCCAGCAGTTTAGGACAGGGTAATTCACCCCTCCACTTT.

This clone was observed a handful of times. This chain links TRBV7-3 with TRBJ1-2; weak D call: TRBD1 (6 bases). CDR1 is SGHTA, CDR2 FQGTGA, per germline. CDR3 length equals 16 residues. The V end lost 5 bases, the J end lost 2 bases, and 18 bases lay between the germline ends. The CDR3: CASSHGGGRANYGYTF. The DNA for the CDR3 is TGTGCCAGCAGCCACGGGGGCGGGCGGGCCAACTATGGCTACACCTTC.

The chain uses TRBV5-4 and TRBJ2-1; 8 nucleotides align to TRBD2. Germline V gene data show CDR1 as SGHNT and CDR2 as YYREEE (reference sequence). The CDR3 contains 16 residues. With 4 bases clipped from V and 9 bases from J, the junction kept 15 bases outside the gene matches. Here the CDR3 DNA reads TGTGCCAGCAGCCCACGAAGGGGAGCGGGAGTCTTTGAGCAGTTCTTC. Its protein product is CASSPRRGAGVFEQFF.

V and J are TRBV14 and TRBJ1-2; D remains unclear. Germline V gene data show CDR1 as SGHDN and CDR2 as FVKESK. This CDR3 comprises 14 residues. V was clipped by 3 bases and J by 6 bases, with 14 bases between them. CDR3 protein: CASSQGPGPHGYTF. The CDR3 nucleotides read TGTGCCAGCAGCCAGGGTCCCGGGCCCCATGGCTACACCTTC.

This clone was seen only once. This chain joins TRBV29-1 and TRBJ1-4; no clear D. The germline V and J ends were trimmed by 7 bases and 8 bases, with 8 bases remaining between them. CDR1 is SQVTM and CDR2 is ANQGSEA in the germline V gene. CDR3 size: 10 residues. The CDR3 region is CSAGDEKLFF. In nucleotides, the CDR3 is TGCAGCGCTGGTGACGAAAAACTGTTTTTT.

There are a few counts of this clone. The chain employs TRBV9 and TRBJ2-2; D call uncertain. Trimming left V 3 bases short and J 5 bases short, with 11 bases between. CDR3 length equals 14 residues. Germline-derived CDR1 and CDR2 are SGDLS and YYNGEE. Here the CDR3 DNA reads TGTGCCAGCAGCGAAAGGACGTCGACCGGGGAGCTGTTTTTT. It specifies CASSERTSTGELFF.